Presented here are 20 T cell receptor beta chains from one specimen sequenced in a study of cytomegalovirus exposure and HLA in healthy donors. Both 60 Vbeta primers and 13 Jbeta primers went into the PCR. Data came from immunoSEQ multiplex PCR; TCRdb stores just in-frame clones and leaves some out. Among 95,000 to 110,000 clones listed, roughly 85% were seen once. Sequencing input: PBMCs. These receptors came from a man aged 55 to 70 in good health and CMV-seropositive.

The chain links TRBV9 to TRBJ1-2; 7 bases are shared with TRBD1. Germline V lookup: CDR1 SGDLS, CDR2 YYNGEE. The length of the CDR3 is 13 residues. V was pared by 2 bases and J by 3 bases, with 1 base of the junction left unmatched. The CDR3 here is CASSVGTDYGYTF. The DNA for the CDR3 is TGTGCCAGCAGCGTCGGGACAGACTATGGCTACACCTTC.

This chain uses TRBV5-4 with TRBJ2-2; 8 nucleotides match TRBD2. The germline CDR1 and CDR2 sequences are SGHNT and YYREEE (reference sequence). The CDR3 consists of 15 residues. Trimming cost V 4 bases and J 4 bases; bases outside gene matches: 6. CDR3 sequence reads: CASSVGGVSTGELFF. The CDR3 nucleotides are TGTGCCAGCAGCGTCGGGGGGGTGAGCACCGGGGAGCTGTTTTTT.

The V gene is TRBV19, the J gene TRBJ1-1; 9 nucleotides agree with TRBD1. This CDR3 region has 15 residues. Trimming took 4 bases from V and 7 from J; bases not matched to a gene: 10. Germline assignment: CDR1 LNHDA and CDR2 SQIVND (reference sequence). For the CDR3, the DNA is TGTGCCAGTAGTACGCCAAGTGGGACAGGGTTTGAAGCTTTCTTT. Translated: CASSTPSGTGFEAFF.

The rearrangement uses TRBV5-1 and TRBJ2-2, with 10 bases that match TRBD2. J lost 0 bases, V lost 7 bases, and 3 bases had no gene match. The CDR3 loop spans 15 amino acids. CDR1 is SGHRS, CDR2 YFSETQ, per germline. CDR3 amino acids: CASGLAAANTGELFF. The CDR3 DNA reads as TGCGCCAGCGGACTAGCGGCTGCGAACACCGGGGAGCTGTTTTTT.

This chain connects TRBV6-1 to TRBJ1-1; no clear D gene. The CDR3 runs 12 residues. The ends were cut back, 5 bases at V and 0 bases at J, with 4 bases in the middle. In germline, CDR1 is MNHNS, CDR2 SASEGT. DNA for the CDR3: TGTGCCAGCAGTAGAGTGAACACTGAAGCTTTCTTT. Amino acid sequence: CASSRVNTEAFF.

J is TRBJ2-5 and V is TRBV10-1, with D possibly matching TRBD2 (7 bases). The CDR3 covers 15 residues. Trimming removed 6 bases at V and 5 bases at J, with 19 bases between. Germline loops: CDR1 WNHNN, CDR2 SYGVQD (reference sequence). The CDR3, as DNA: TGCGCCAGCAGCGGGGGACGGGGGGCCCGGGAGACCCAGTACTTC. Encoded protein: CASSGGRGARETQYF.

CDR3 amino acids: CASSLDGLRNTIYF. CDR3 DNA sequence: TGTGCCAGCAGCCTGGACGGACTGAGGAACACCATATATTTT. The chain carries TRBV7-2 and TRBJ1-3; D gene uncertain. The V and J ends lost 5 bases and 7 bases respectively, with 15 bases between them. The CDR3 spans 14 residues. Germline V lookup: CDR1 SGHTA, CDR2 FQGNSA.

This rearrangement joins TRBV6-5 to TRBJ1-1; no definite D call. The CDR3 contains 11 residues. The V end lost 11 bases, the J end lost 1 base, and 8 bases lay between the germline ends. Germline loops: CDR1 MNHEY, CDR2 SVGAGI. The CDR3 loop reads CAAQKNTEAFF. The CDR3 nucleotides read TGTGCCGCACAGAAGAACACTGAAGCTTTCTTT.

This clone was observed a single time. This chain links TRBV6-1 with TRBJ1-2; D unclear. Germline V CDR1 and CDR2: MNHNS, SASEGT. This CDR3 spans 14 amino acids. V lost 3 bases and J lost 2, with 10 bases in between. The CDR3 sequence: CASSDRTVNYGYTF. DNA for the CDR3: TGTGCCAGCAGTGATCGTACAGTAAACTATGGCTACACCTTC.

This clone was observed once. V is TRBV18 and J is TRBJ2-5; D gene unclear. Germline V gene data show CDR1 as KGHSH and CDR2 as LQKENI. Trimming shortened V by 7 bases and J by 0 bases, and 3 bases separated the two germline ends. The CDR3 covers 11 residues. DNA for the CDR3: TGTGCCAGCTTCAACCAAGAGACCCAGTACTTC. Protein product: CASFNQETQYF.

The J gene is TRBJ1-2, the V gene TRBV27, with D possibly matching TRBD1 (5 bases). The CDR3 runs 14 residues. Germline V gives CDR1 MNHEY, CDR2 SMNVEV (reference sequence). With 2 bases removed from V and 2 bases from J, the gap between germline ends came to 9 bases. Written as DNA, the CDR3 is TGTGCCAGCAGTTTAACTGGACAAAACTATGGCTACACCTTC. Encoded protein: CASSLTGQNYGYTF.

The CDR3 region is CASSVSGVGERETQYF. Written as DNA, the CDR3 is TGTGCCAGCAGCGTGAGTGGGGTGGGAGAAAGGGAGACCCAGTACTTC. The V gene is TRBV9, the J gene TRBJ2-5; the D gene is possibly TRBD2 (5 bases). V lost 2 bases, J lost 5 bases, and 19 bases lay in between. Germline CDR1 SGDLS, CDR2 YYNGEE. The CDR3 consists of 16 residues.

The rearrangement joins TRBV10-1 to TRBJ1-1; 9 nucleotides match TRBD1. Trimming at V came to 1 base and at J to 4 bases, leaving 1 base not matched to a gene. The germline gives CDR1 WNHNN, CDR2 SYGVQD (reference sequence). The CDR3 consists of 14 residues. CDR3: CASSELTGGTEAFF. The CDR3 coding sequence is TGCGCCAGCAGTGAGTTGACAGGGGGCACTGAAGCTTTCTTT.

This clone came up once. The chain has TRBV28 and TRBJ1-2, with 9 bases fitting TRBD1. The V gene's germline CDR1 is MDHEN and CDR2 SYDVKM. V was clipped by 10 bases and J by 3 bases; unmatched bases: 12. This CDR3 region has 15 residues. CDR3 nucleotide sequence: TGTGCCACCTCCCCCCGGGACAGGGCGGACTATGGCTACACCTTC. It translates to CATSPRDRADYGYTF.

The chain links TRBV19 to TRBJ2-6; possible D gene TRBD1, 6 bases. There are 16 residues in the CDR3. With 5 bases removed from V and 0 bases from J, the gap between germline ends came to 11 bases. CDR1 LNHDA and CDR2 SQIVND come from the germline V gene (reference sequence). DNA for the CDR3: TGTGCCAGTAGTCCGGACAGCCTCTCTGGGGCCAACGTCCTGACTTTC. Its protein product is CASSPDSLSGANVLTF.

The genes are TRBV27 and TRBJ2-4; TRBD2 matches 8 bases. This CDR3 is 17 amino acids long. Germline values: CDR1 MNHEY, CDR2 SMNVEV (reference sequence). V lost 4 bases and J lost 0; bases outside the gene matches: 8. The DNA for the CDR3 is TGTGCCAGCAGTTCGGAGGGCGGGGGGCTAGCCAAAAACATTCAGTACTTC. Amino acids: CASSSEGGGLAKNIQYF.

V gene TRBV15 combines with J gene TRBJ2-1, with 10 positions matching TRBD2. The CDR3 loop spans 19 amino acids. Losses at the gene ends were 0 bases for V and 0 bases for J; bases not matched to a gene: 8. Germline values: CDR1 LNHNV, CDR2 YYDKDF (reference sequence). CDR3 protein: CATSRDRASGGASYNEQFF. DNA of the CDR3: TGTGCCACCAGCAGAGATCGGGCTAGCGGGGGAGCCTCCTACAATGAGCAGTTCTTC.

The rearrangement links TRBV6-5 to TRBJ2-1, with 7 bases identical to TRBD1. The CDR3 has 14 amino acids. CDR1 is MNHEY and CDR2 is SVGAGI in the germline V gene. Unmatched junction bases numbered 1, after V lost 2 bases and J lost 3 bases. The CDR3 sequence: CASSYGTVYNEQFF. CDR3 DNA: TGTGCCAGCAGTTACGGGACAGTCTACAATGAGCAGTTCTTC.

The chain joins TRBV9 to TRBJ1-2; 7 bases fit TRBD1. V dropped 2 bases and J dropped 2; count of bases not matched to a gene: 6. Germline V gene lookup returns CDR1 SGDLS and CDR2 YYNGEE. The CDR3 has 15 residues. The CDR3 nucleotides are TGTGCCAGCAGCGTGGACAGGATTCTCAACTATGGCTACACCTTC. Translating it yields CASSVDRILNYGYTF.

With regard to this clone: Other nucleotide sequences from this sample produce the same CDR3. The chain carries TRBV7-3 and TRBJ2-1; D is ambiguous. Trimming pared 2 bases from V and 0 bases from J, leaving 14 bases between. The CDR3 loop spans 17 amino acids. The V gene's germline CDR1 is SGHTA and CDR2 FQGTGA. The CDR3 is CASSLFGIPSSYNEQFF. The CDR3 bases are TGTGCCAGCAGCTTATTCGGTATCCCTAGCTCCTACAATGAGCAGTTCTTC.